A single sample gave rise to the 2 T cell receptor beta chains below, sequenced in a study of neurological immune-mediated disorders. Time point of the sample: longitudinal time-point 1 (baseline). MiXCR, run by TCRdb on the 5' RACE reads, gives a single entry per CDR3 protein. The sample holds 70,000 to 75,000 distinct CDR3 sequences; roughly 13% are singletons and the top ten take about 4.5%. Sequences were obtained from PBMCs. The receptors derive from a female donor with HTLV-1-associated myelopathy (HAM/TSP).

This clonotype was detected ten times or more. The rearrangement links TRBV15 to TRBJ1-2, with D maybe TRBD1 (5 bases). V was clipped by 6 bases and J by 7 bases, with 15 bases between them. The CDR3 runs 13 residues. The V gene's germline CDR1 is LNHNV and CDR2 YYDKDF (reference sequence). CDR3 DNA: TGTGCCACCAGTATGGGACTGGGGGGTGGCTACACCTTC. Translating gives CATSMGLGGGYTF. The variable domain in full, completed from reference TRBV15 and TRBJ1-2, reads DAMVIQNPRYQVTQFGKPVTLSCSQTLNHNVMYWYQQKSSQAPKLLFHYYDKDFNNEADTPDNFQSRRPNTSFCFLDIRSPGLGDTAMYLCATSMGLGGGYTFGSGTRLTVV.

This clonotype was seen ten or more times. The chain is built from TRBV10-3 and TRBJ2-2; D possibly corresponds to TRBD2 (5 bases). This CDR3 comprises 13 residues. Between the trimmed V and J ends, which lost 7 bases and 6 bases, there was a span of 12 bases. CDR1 ENHRY and CDR2 SYGVKD come from the germline V gene. The CDR3 reads CAIKGVLAGELFF. The CDR3 DNA is TGTGCCATCAAGGGAGTATTGGCCGGGGAGCTGTTTTTT.